The 5 T cell receptor beta chains below were found in one sample sequenced in a study of blood T cell repertoires in COVID-19. Clones were sequenced by immunoSEQ multiplex PCR, and TCRdb holds only the in-frame ones, with some missing. The sample has roughly 140,000 clones, roughly 85% seen once. The sequencing input was peripheral blood. The receptors derive from a man aged 50 or older with acute or convalescent COVID-19.

The J gene is TRBJ1-5, the V gene TRBV28; 9 bases are a match to TRBD1. The CDR3 consists of 17 residues. The V and J ends lost 8 bases and 0 bases, in that order; junction bases with no gene match: 11. Germline V gene data show CDR1 as MDHEN and CDR2 as SYDVKM. The CDR3 loop reads CASGRDRAPSSNQPQHF. The CDR3 DNA sequence: TGTGCCAGCGGCCGGGACAGGGCTCCAAGTAGCAATCAGCCCCAGCATTTT.

This clone has only one observation. The chain links TRBV19 to TRBJ2-2; 9 nucleotides line up with TRBD2. CDR3 length: 16 amino acids. Germline V CDR1 and CDR2: LNHDA, SQIVND (reference sequence). V lost 3 bases, J lost 6 bases, and 8 bases stayed unmatched. CDR3: CASSIRAGGPAGELFF. The CDR3 DNA is TGTGCCAGTAGTATTCGGGCGGGAGGGCCCGCCGGGGAGCTGTTTTTT.

This clone came up once. The V gene is TRBV7-3, the J gene TRBJ2-1; TRBD2 aligns across 7 bases. CDR1 is SGHTA, CDR2 FQGTGA, per germline. The junction had 10 bases not matched to a gene; V was cut back by 5 bases and J by 9 bases. The CDR3 is 14 amino acids. CDR3 sequence: CASSPGGTNIEQFF. CDR3 DNA sequence: TGTGCCAGCAGCCCTGGGGGGACTAATATTGAGCAGTTCTTC. The whole variable domain, filled in from reference TRBV7-3 and TRBJ2-1, reads GAGVSQTPSNKVTEKGKYVELRCDPISGHTALYWYRQSLGQGPEFLIYFQGTGAADDSGLPNDRFFAVRPEGSVSTLKIQRTERGDSAVYLCASSPGGTNIEQFFGPGTRLTVL.

This clone occurred once. The chain has TRBV30 and TRBJ1-3; TRBD1 matches 9 bases. This CDR3 spans 14 amino acids. The V gene's germline CDR1 is GTSNPN and CDR2 SVGIG (reference sequence). The J segment lost 8 bases and the V segment lost 6 bases, leaving 11 bases of the junction unmatched. CDR3 nucleotide sequence: TGTGCCTGTTCGGCTCGGGACAGGGTGGACACCATATATTTT. The encoded protein is CACSARDRVDTIYF.

This sequence joins TRBV30 and TRBJ2-5; TRBD2 agrees at 8 bases. The J segment lost 6 bases and the V segment lost 5 bases, leaving 11 bases of the junction unmatched. This CDR3 is 14 amino acids long. Germline V lookup: CDR1 GTSNPN, CDR2 SVGIG (reference sequence). CDR3 sequence: CAWESAGGRKTQYF. DNA of the CDR3: TGTGCCTGGGAATCGGCGGGAGGTCGAAAGACCCAGTACTTC. The full variable domain, with the rest looked up from reference TRBV30 and TRBJ2-5, is SQTIHQWPATLVQPVGSPLSLECTVEGTSNPNLYWYRQAAGRGLQLLFYSVGIGQISSEVPQNLSASRPQDRQFILSSKKLLLSDSGFYLCAWESAGGRKTQYFGPGTRLLVL.